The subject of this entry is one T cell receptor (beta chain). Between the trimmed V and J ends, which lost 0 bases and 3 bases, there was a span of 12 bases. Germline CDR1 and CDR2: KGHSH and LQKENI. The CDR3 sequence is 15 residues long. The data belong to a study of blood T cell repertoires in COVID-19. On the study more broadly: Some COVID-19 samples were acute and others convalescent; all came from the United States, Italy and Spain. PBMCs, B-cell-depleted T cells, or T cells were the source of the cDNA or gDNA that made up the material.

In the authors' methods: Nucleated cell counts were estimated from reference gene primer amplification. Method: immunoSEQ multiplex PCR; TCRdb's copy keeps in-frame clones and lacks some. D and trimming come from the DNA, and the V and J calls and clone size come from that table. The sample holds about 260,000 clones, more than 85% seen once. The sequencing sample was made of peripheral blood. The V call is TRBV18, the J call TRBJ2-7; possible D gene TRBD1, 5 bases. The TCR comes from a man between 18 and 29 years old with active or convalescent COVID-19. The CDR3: CASSPPHQGGYEQYF. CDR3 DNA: TGTGCCAGCTCACCACCGCACCAGGGTGGCTACGAGCAGTACTTC. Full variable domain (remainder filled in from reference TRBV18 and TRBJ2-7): NAGVMQNPRHLVRRRGQEARLRCSPMKGHSHVYWYRQLPEEGLKFMVYLQKENIIDESGMPKERFSAEFPKEGPSILRIQQVVRGDSAAYFCASSPPHQGGYEQYFGPGTRLTVT.